This is a list of T cell receptor beta chains from one sample in a study of cytomegalovirus exposure and HLA in healthy donors. The repertoire was sequenced with immunoSEQ multiplex PCR; TCRdb's copy has only in-frame clones and lacks some. The sample shows approximately 280,000 clones, 70% to 90% of them seen only once. The sequencing input was PBMCs. These receptors originate from a man aged 35 to 55 in good health and CMV-seropositive. Both conserved end residues are part of each CDR3. The D gene is left open where the match is weak. The size field is filled for only some rows; it gives once, few, many or a size class.

>TRBJ2-2|TRBD2|TRBV27|NA
TGTGCCAGCAGTTTATTGAGGACTAGCCCCGGGGAGCTGTTTTTT
CASSLLRTSPGELFF
>TRBJ2-1|TRBD2|TRBV27|few
TGTGCCAGCAGTCGTTCTAGCGGGATACTCCCCAATGAGCAGTTCTTC
CASSRSSGILPNEQFF
>TRBJ2-7|TRBD2|TRBV13|NA
TGTGCCAGCAGCTCCCCGGGGGCTAGCGGGAGCCACGAGCAGTACTTC
CASSSPGASGSHEQYF
>TRBJ1-5|NA|TRBV4-1|NA
TGCGCCAGCAGCTTAAAAGCCCCGGGGAATCAGCCCCAGCATTTT
CASSLKAPGNQPQHF
>TRBJ2-5|NA|TRBV28|NA
TGTGCCAGCAGCCCGTACCAAGAGACCCAGTACTTC
CASSPYQETQYF
>TRBJ1-1|NA|TRBV28|NA
TGTGCCAGCACCCCGGGGAACACTGAAGCTTTCTTT
CASTPGNTEAFF
>TRBJ2-3|NA|TRBV29-1|NA
TGCAGCGTTGAAGATCGGGGGGGGGACAGCTACACAGATACGCAGTATTTT
CSVEDRGGDSYTDTQYF
>TRBJ1-5|NA|TRBV19|NA
TGTGCCAGTAGTGTGACAGTTTATAGCAATCAGCCCCAGCATTTT
CASSVTVYSNQPQHF
>TRBJ2-2|TRBD2|TRBV7-3|NA
TGTGCCAGCAGCTCCGGGGACTACGTCGGGACCGGGGAGCTGTTTTTT
CASSSGDYVGTGELFF
>TRBJ2-5|NA|TRBV7-2|NA
TGTGCCAGCAGCTTAGATGCGAGGAGGGGGCTGAAGGAGACCCAGTACTTC
CASSLDARRGLKETQYF
>TRBJ1-5|TRBD1|TRBV6-5|NA
TGTGCCAGCAGCCTACAGGGGCGGCAGCCCCAGCATTTT
CASSLQGRQPQHF
>TRBJ2-1|NA|TRBV6-5|NA
TGTGCCAGCAGTTACTTCGGGGCGGGGACCTACAATGAGCAGTTCTTC
CASSYFGAGTYNEQFF
>TRBJ1-2|TRBD1|TRBV15|once
TGTGCCACCAGCAGAGGGACAGGGACGTGGGTAGATGGCTACACCTTC
CATSRGTGTWVDGYTF
>TRBJ1-1|TRBD1|TRBV4-2|few
TGTGCCAGCAGCCACGGACAGGGGGGCACTGAAGCTTTCTTT
CASSHGQGGTEAFF
>TRBJ1-5|TRBD1|TRBV6-1|NA
TGTGCCAGCGGACAGGAGGTTGTTCAGCCCCAGCATTTT
CASGQEVVQPQHF
>TRBJ2-3|TRBD2|TRBV28|NA
TGTGCCAGCAGGCTACTTGGGCGGGAGTACGTAGATACGCAGTATTTT
CASRLLGREYVDTQYF
>TRBJ1-2|TRBD1|TRBV18|once
TGTGCCAGCTCCACGACAGGGGATAACTATGGCTACACCTTC
CASSTTGDNYGYTF
>TRBJ2-7|NA|TRBV27|NA
TGTGCCAGCAGTTCTATGTACGAGCAGTACTTC
CASSSMYEQYF
>TRBJ2-1|NA|TRBV7-2|NA
TGCGCCAGCAGCTCAAACAAGCCGGGACTCGGAGGGGTTGTCTTC
CASSSNKPGLGGVVF